This T cell receptor (beta chain) is drawn from a study of T cell responses to AZD1222 COVID-19 vaccine. V lost 5 bases and J 3 bases, leaving 8 bases between the germline ends. Germline assignment: CDR1 LNHNV and CDR2 YYDKDF (reference sequence). The CDR3 loop spans 12 amino acids. Study-level findings and limits: Sampled repertoires all dated from after the peak T cell response. Spike-specific TCR depth and breadth grew after two AZD1222 doses.

Remarks on this clone: Antigen unknown.

Combined were second doses at about 4 or about 12 weeks. The protocol was immunoSEQ multiplex PCR, while the TCRdb copy is restricted to in-frame clones and leaves out a portion. The data contain 100,000 to 150,000 clones, 88% of them singletons. The sequence was obtained from an adult who received the AZD1222 COVID-19 vaccine. The chain recombines TRBV15 with TRBJ2-7; no firm D call. This sample comprised peripheral blood, obtained 28 days after the second AZD1222 dose. The CDR3 DNA reads as TGTGCCACCAGCCGTCCCTACTACGAGCAGTACTTC. Protein sequence: CATSRPYYEQYF.